This T cell receptor beta chain came from a study of beta chain features in type 1 diabetes. Study-level findings and limits: It was possible that PCR favored shorter templates, equally so in patients and controls. Whether HLA type affects TCRB rearrangement stayed undetermined in the present work. People with Type 1 diabetes carried modestly yet significantly shorter TCRB CDR3s in all four CD4+ subsets.

Sequencing targeted expressed TCRB transcripts, as all isolated RNA had been reverse transcribed. Measured with immunoSEQ multiplex PCR; TCRdb has only the in-frame clones, and not every one. Seen here are a few hundred thousand clones, about 14% observed once, and the top ten hold about 0.02%. With respect to this clone: No antigen is known for it.

Every donor provided one heparinised blood draw, which averaged about 110 mL. Source material: naive CD4+ T cells from blood. The receptor's source is a woman between 18 and 29 years old in good health.

Here the CDR3 DNA reads TGTGCCAGCAGCTTGGACATAGCGCGGTCCTACAATGAGCAGTTCTTC. Residues: CASSLDIARSYNEQFF. The chain uses TRBV5-6 and TRBJ2-1; D possibly corresponds to TRBD2 (5 bases). V lost 0 bases, J lost 1 base, and 11 bases lay in between. This CDR3 comprises 16 residues. The germline CDR1 and CDR2 sequences are SGHDT and YYEEEE.